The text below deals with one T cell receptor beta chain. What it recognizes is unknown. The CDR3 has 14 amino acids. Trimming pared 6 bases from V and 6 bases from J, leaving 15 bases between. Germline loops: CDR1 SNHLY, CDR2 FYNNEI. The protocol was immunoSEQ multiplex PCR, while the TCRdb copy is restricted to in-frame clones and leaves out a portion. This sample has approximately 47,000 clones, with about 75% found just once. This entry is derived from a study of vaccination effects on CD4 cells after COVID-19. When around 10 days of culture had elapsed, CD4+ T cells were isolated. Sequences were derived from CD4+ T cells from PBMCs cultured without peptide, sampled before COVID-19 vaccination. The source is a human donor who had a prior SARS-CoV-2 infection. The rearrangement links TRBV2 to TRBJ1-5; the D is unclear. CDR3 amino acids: CASSLSWEFQPQHF. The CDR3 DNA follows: TGTGCCAGCAGCCTCTCGTGGGAATTTCAGCCCCAGCATTTT.